The clone carrying this T cell receptor (beta chain) has ten or more counts. Its antigen remains unknown. A read error may be the cause here, since a much bigger clone is one base away. The record originates from a study of metastatic and nonmetastatic thyroid tumors. Overall study context: Both malignant and benign thyroid patients supplied peripheral blood and tumor or nodule tissue samples, across which the repertoires of these patients were then compared. Broader study findings: The study reportedly found significantly higher TCR beta diversity in malignant thyroid tumors than benign nodules, in blood and tumor.

The germline V gene has CDR1 SNHLY and CDR2 FYNNEI. The CDR3 is 12 residues long. All patients were treatment-naive before thyroid surgery. In the original processing: In papillary thyroid cancer, a distant-metastasis classifier was built using CDR3 differences across clinicopathological groups. TCRdb reprocessed the PCR reads using MiXCR. What appears here as the V and J calls and clone size reflects TCRdb's work, not the paper's. This sample yields around 40,000 clones, of which roughly 14% are seen a single time; over 7.5% belongs to the top ten. The source is a female donor with papillary thyroid cancer or a benign thyroid nodule (not recorded which). Some clones in this sample may be carry-over from other donors' samples. Source material: blood. The V gene is TRBV2, the J gene TRBJ2-1; TRBD1 matches at 8 bases. CDR3 amino acids: CASSAQPDRANF. CDR3 DNA sequence: TGTGCCAGCAGTGCTCAACCGGACAGGGCAAACTTC.